This T cell receptor (beta chain) is from a study of cytomegalovirus exposure and HLA in healthy donors. Study context: Early release data held 75 million to 100 million unique TCRs from HLA-typed donors. Whole-study findings and limits: A later analysis linked a missense DCLRE1C variant to TCR beta V- and J-gene trimming.

Comments on this clone: No antigen is known for it.

Amplification used 60 Vbeta primers and 13 Jbeta primers. Assay used: immunoSEQ multiplex PCR; TCRdb lists only in-frame clones, some missing. This table has around 150,000 clones, roughly 80% appearing once. Input material: PBMCs. This TCR came from a young woman in good health and CMV-seropositive.

CDR3 protein: CASSNPGTGYGYTF. Written as DNA, the CDR3 is TGTGCCAGTAGTAACCCCGGGACTGGCTATGGCTACACCTTC. The chain carries TRBV19 and TRBJ1-2, with D possibly being TRBD1 (5 bases). The V gene lost 4 bases and the J gene lost 4 bases, with 13 bases spanning the gap. Germline lookup yields CDR1 LNHDA and CDR2 SQIVND (reference sequence). The CDR3 contains 14 residues. Drawing the rest from reference TRBV19 and TRBJ1-2, the complete variable domain is DGGITQSPKYLFRKEGQNVTLSCEQNLNHDAMYWYRQDPGQGLRLIYYSQIVNDFQKGDIAEGYSVSREKKESFPLTVTSAQKNPTAFYLCASSNPGTGYGYTFGSGTRLTVV.